These T cell receptor beta chains were read from a single sample in a study of post-analysis software for immune sequencing data. TCRdb used MiXCR to reprocess the PCR reads, holding one entry per CDR3 protein. The sample records 700,000 to 800,000 distinct CDR3 sequences, approximately 30% being singletons. Material: blood. All receptors come from a girl between 10 and 17 years old with multiple sclerosis. CDR3s include the opening cysteine and the closing phenylalanine or tryptophan. A D gene is named only where the DNA matches it firmly. Only some rows state a clone size, as once, few, many or a class for expanded clones.

DNA,CDR3,D,size,V,J
TGTGCCAGCAGCCCTACGGGACATACCTTCTCTGGGGCCAACGTCCTGACTTTC,CASSPTGHTFSGANVLTF,.,.,TRBV7-9,TRBJ2-6
TGTGCCAGCAGTTTGAGTAGGGGTCGACAGCCCCAGCATTTT,CASSLSRGRQPQHF,.,few,TRBV12-3/TRBV12-4,TRBJ1-5
TGTGCCAGCAGCTCGAGCCGGGACAGGGGTTCACCCCTCCACTTT,CASSSSRDRGSPLHF,TRBD1,.,TRBV7-9,TRBJ1-6
TGTGCCAGCGCGGGAGCCCCCTACGAGCAGTACTTC,CASAGAPYEQYF,TRBD2,.,TRBV28,TRBJ2-7
TGCGCCAGCAGCTTGGGGTTCGAAACATCGGCTTTTAATGAAAAACTGTTTTTT,CASSLGFETSAFNEKLFF,.,.,TRBV5-1,TRBJ1-4
TGTGCCAGCAGCTTAGCGGTTGTAGGGATCAATGAGACCCAGTACTTC,CASSLAVVGINETQYF,.,.,TRBV7-2,TRBJ2-5
TGCAGTGCCCTAAGATGGGGGACTAGCAGGTCTTCGGGGTGGCAAGAGACCCAGTATTTC,CSALRWGTSRSSGWQETQYF,TRBD2,.,TRBV20-1,TRBJ2-5
TGTGCCAGCAGTGAGTTGCGGGGGAGGACAGATACGCAGTATTTT,CASSELRGRTDTQYF,TRBD2,few,TRBV6-4,TRBJ2-3
TGCGCCAGCAAGGGGGCTTTCTACGAGCAGTACTTC,CASKGAFYEQYF,TRBD1,once,TRBV10-2,TRBJ2-7
TGTGCCACCAGCAGAGAGGGGGGGACGAACACTGAAGCTTTCTTT,CATSREGGTNTEAFF,.,once,TRBV15,TRBJ1-1
TGTGCCACCAGCAGAGATAAGGGACCCTACGAGCAGTACTTC,CATSRDKGPYEQYF,.,few,TRBV15,TRBJ2-7
TGTGCCAGCACCCTGGGGGCCGCAGGCTATGGCTACACCTTC,CASTLGAAGYGYTF,.,.,TRBV9,TRBJ1-2
TGTGCCAGCAGCTTATTACTAGCGGGACGCACAGATACGCAGTATTTT,CASSLLLAGRTDTQYF,TRBD2,few,TRBV7-2,TRBJ2-3
TGCGCCAGCAGCTTGGGGTTGGCAGACCCGTCTAGCTACACCTTC,CASSLGLADPSSYTF,.,few,TRBV5-1,TRBJ1-2
TGCGCCAGCAGCCAATTTACAGGGACGGAGACCCAGTACTTC,CASSQFTGTETQYF,.,.,TRBV5-1,TRBJ2-5
TGCGCCAGCAGCTTGGCCGGGACAGGGTTGAGCACCGGGGAGCTGTTTTTT,CASSLAGTGLSTGELFF,TRBD1,.,TRBV5-1,TRBJ2-2
TGCGCCAGCAGCCAAGAGAGAGCGGGAGGTCTGTACGAGCAGTACTTC,CASSQERAGGLYEQYF,TRBD2,many,TRBV4-3,TRBJ2-7
TGCAGCGGCGGGACAGGAAGGGTCGAGCAGTACTTC,CSGGTGRVEQYF,TRBD1,.,TRBV29-1,TRBJ2-7
TGCGCCAGCAGCCCGTCGGGCGGGTTACTAGAGACCCAGTACTTC,CASSPSGGLLETQYF,.,few,TRBV5-1,TRBJ2-5
TGTGCCAGCAGCCCAGGGTCCGCCTTAAACTATGGCTACACCTTC,CASSPGSALNYGYTF,.,.,TRBV7-9,TRBJ1-2
TGTGCCAGCAGTGTCGGCGTGGGGGAGCTGTTTTTT,CASSVGVGELFF,.,.,TRBV6-1,TRBJ2-2
TGTGCCATCACTGGGGAACCCTCCTACAATGAGCAGTTCTTC,CAITGEPSYNEQFF,.,.,TRBV10-3,TRBJ2-1
TGCAGTGCTCCAGCAGTCGGGGTAAAGACCCAGTACTTC,CSAPAVGVKTQYF,.,.,TRBV20-1,TRBJ2-5
TGCAGTGCTAGGGCGTTGGAGGGAGGACAGCCCCAGCATTTT,CSARALEGGQPQHF,.,.,TRBV20-1,TRBJ1-5
TGCGCCAGCAGCTTGGCTGCTTCCGGGGAGCAGTACTTC,CASSLAASGEQYF,.,.,TRBV5-1,TRBJ2-7
TGCGCCAGCAGCCAAGGGACAGGGGTTAACTATGGCTACACCTTC,CASSQGTGVNYGYTF,TRBD1,few,TRBV4-1,TRBJ1-2
TGTGCCAGCAGCCAAGAGTTTCGGACAGGGCATGGAGGCTACACCTTC,CASSQEFRTGHGGYTF,TRBD1,.,TRBV4-2,TRBJ1-2
TGCAGTGCTAAGGTCGCGGGGGGGACTGAAGCTTTCTTT,CSAKVAGGTEAFF,.,.,TRBV20-1,TRBJ1-1
TGCAGTGCTCCCATTGGGGGCCAAGAGACCCAGTACTTC,CSAPIGGQETQYF,.,.,TRBV20-1,TRBJ2-5
TGTGCCAGCAGCCAAGAGGGACTGAAGAATGAGCGGTTCTTC,CASSQEGLKNERFF,.,once,TRBV14,TRBJ2-1
TGTGCCTCTTCCCACCGGGCTATCTCTAGAAACGAGCAGTACTTC,CASSHRAISRNEQYF,.,few,TRBV6-2/TRBV6-3,TRBJ2-7
TGTGCCAGCAGCCAGCCAACAGGGATCCAAGAGACCCAGTACTTC,CASSQPTGIQETQYF,.,few,TRBV3-1,TRBJ2-5
TGTGCCAGCAGGAACAGGGGAAGCACTGAAGCTTTCTTT,CASRNRGSTEAFF,TRBD1,.,TRBV27,TRBJ1-1
TGCGCCAGCAGCTTGGTAGGGGGCGCTTCCTACGAGCAGTACTTC,CASSLVGGASYEQYF,TRBD1,many,TRBV5-1,TRBJ2-7
TGTGCCAGCAGCTTAAACAGGGTACATCAGCCCCAGCATTTT,CASSLNRVHQPQHF,.,few,TRBV5-8,TRBJ1-5
TGCAGCGTTGCCGGTAAAGTTAACTTTGAGGGGGACTATGGCTACACCTTC,CSVAGKVNFEGDYGYTF,.,many,TRBV29-1,TRBJ1-2
TGCAGTGTGGGGGGGACAGGGGGATCAAACATTCAGTACTTC,CSVGGTGGSNIQYF,TRBD1,.,TRBV20-1,TRBJ2-4
TGTGCCAGCAGCTTGTCCACTAATCAGCCCCAGCATTTT,CASSLSTNQPQHF,.,few,TRBV5-5,TRBJ1-5
TGCGCCAGCAGCTACGGACAGGCGACCTCGAACACCGGGGAGCTGTTTTTT,CASSYGQATSNTGELFF,TRBD1,few,TRBV5-1,TRBJ2-2
TGCAGCGAGTTGCAGTGGACAGGACCTTACAATGAGCAGTTCTTC,CSELQWTGPYNEQFF,TRBD1,few,TRBV29-1,TRBJ2-1
TGCAGTGCTAGAGGCGGCAGTAGTACAGATACGCAGTATTTT,CSARGGSSTDTQYF,.,.,TRBV20-1,TRBJ2-3
TGTGCCAGCAGTTACTCCACCGGGGACAGGGTTCCACCCCTCCACTTT,CASSYSTGDRVPPLHF,TRBD1,.,TRBV6-6,TRBJ1-6
TGTGCCAGCAGAGCTTCTAATTCACCCCTCCACTTT,CASRASNSPLHF,.,few,TRBV2,TRBJ1-6
TGTGCCACCAGCAGAGGTCGGGGCCCGGGATCGCCCCTCCACTTT,CATSRGRGPGSPLHF,.,once,TRBV15,TRBJ1-6
TGTGCCAGCCATGCCGCAAGGACTAGCGGCAAAGATACGCAGTATTTT,CASHAARTSGKDTQYF,TRBD2,.,TRBV6-1,TRBJ2-3
TGCAGTGCTAGTTCAGGGGGCAGTAACTATGGCTACACCTTC,CSASSGGSNYGYTF,TRBD1,.,TRBV20-1,TRBJ1-2
TGTGCCAGCAGCCCGTTCTACAATGAGCAGTTCTTC,CASSPFYNEQFF,.,many,TRBV5-6,TRBJ2-1
TGTGCCAGCAGCGTAGCTCTGGGGGCCCTGACGGGACACCTCTACAATGAGCAGTTCTTC,CASSVALGALTGHLYNEQFF,.,few,TRBV9,TRBJ2-1